A single sample gave rise to the 9 T cell receptor beta chains below, sequenced in a study of shared clonotypes between healthy human individuals. The method was immunoSEQ multiplex PCR; TCRdb's version includes in-frame clones alone and lacks a portion of them. The sample has about 680,000 clones, just over 90% seen once. CD45RO-negative, CCR7-selected cells formed the naive CD8 fraction, which excluded terminally differentiated effector memory CD45RA+ cells. The sequencing input was naive CD8+ T cells sorted from blood. These receptors all come from a man aged 30 to 39 in good health.

To note about this clone: This likely traces to a read error, being one base from a far larger clone. The chain employs TRBV7-9 and TRBJ2-1; 13 nucleotides align to TRBD2. CDR3 length: 16 residues. CDR1 and CDR2 (germline): SEHNR, FQNEAQ (reference sequence). Trimming removed 6 bases from V and 9 bases from J; junction bases left unmatched: 11. CDR3 coding DNA: TGTGCCAGCAGACCTTCTCGGACTAGCGGGGGCGGTGAGCAGTTCTTC. Residues: CASRPSRTSGGGEQFF.

The CDR3 spells CAISAYSNQPQHF. The DNA of the CDR3 is TGTGCCATCAGTGCCTATAGCAATCAGCCCCAGCATTTT. The gene calls are TRBV10-3 and TRBJ1-5, with D hard to call. The CDR3 is 13 residues long. V shed 4 bases and J shed 0 bases, with 4 bases lying between them. Germline V gene lookup returns CDR1 ENHRY and CDR2 SYGVKD.

In DNA, the CDR3 is TGTGCCAGCAGCTTAGCACCAGGGGGCAGTTTAGAGACCCAGTACTTC. Protein: CASSLAPGGSLETQYF. The chain carries TRBV7-2 and TRBJ2-5; the match to TRBD1 covers 8 bases. V shed 0 bases and J 4 bases; nucleotides not matched to a gene: 7. From germline, CDR1 is SGHTA and CDR2 FQGNSA. This CDR3 has 16 amino acids.

About this clone itself: Within the sample, other DNA sequences also encode this same CDR3. The chain has TRBV13 and TRBJ1-1; tentative D call: TRBD1 (6 bases). Germline lookup yields CDR1 PRHDT and CDR2 FYEKMQ (reference sequence). The CDR3 is 14 amino acids. V was clipped by 4 bases and J by 0 bases, with 9 bases between them. This CDR3 reads CASSSDSLNTEAFF. The CDR3 coding sequence is TGTGCCAGCAGCTCGGACAGCTTGAACACTGAAGCTTTCTTT.

This chain connects TRBV14 to TRBJ2-1; 11 nucleotides agree with TRBD2. V was clipped by 4 bases and J by 4 bases; unmatched bases: 9. There are 17 residues in the CDR3. CDR1 and CDR2 (germline): SGHDN, FVKESK. Here the CDR3 reads CASSPPYLAGGYNEQFF. CDR3 DNA: TGTGCCAGCAGCCCACCTTATCTAGCGGGAGGATACAATGAGCAGTTCTTC.

This rearrangement joins TRBV7-9 to TRBJ2-5, with D maybe TRBD1 (6 bases). From germline, CDR1 is SEHNR and CDR2 FQNEAQ (reference sequence). Deletions cut 8 bases from V and 5 bases from J, with 15 bases between. CDR3 length equals 13 residues. CDR3 sequence: CASRSGAVETQYF. The CDR3 coding sequence is TGTGCCAGCCGATCAGGGGCTGTGGAGACCCAGTACTTC.

This clone was observed a single time. The chain has TRBV11-3 and TRBJ2-3; D is unclear. Germline V gene sequence: CDR1 SGHNT, CDR2 YENEEA. The V end lost 0 bases, the J end lost 4 bases, and 5 bases lay between the germline ends. CDR3 size: 13 residues. CDR3 sequence reads: CASSLEGADTQYF. CDR3 in DNA: TGTGCCAGCAGCTTAGAGGGTGCAGATACGCAGTATTTT.

CDR3 residues: CASSQQLADGYEQYF. CDR3 DNA: TGTGCCAGCAGCCAACAACTAGCGGATGGCTACGAGCAGTACTTC. V is TRBV4-2 and J is TRBJ2-7; 8 bases are shared with TRBD2. CDR3 length: 15 amino acids. Looked up from germline, CDR1 is LGHNA and CDR2 is YNFKEQ. With V trimmed by 2 bases and J by 3 bases, 6 bases remained unmatched.

The chain recombines TRBV6-5 with TRBJ1-2; D remains unclear. The CDR3 spans 15 residues. Deletions cut 2 bases from V and 3 bases from J, with 13 bases between. Germline assignment: CDR1 MNHEY and CDR2 SVGAGI. The CDR3 region has the DNA TGTGCCAGCAGTTACACTCTCGGCGGAGACTATGGCTACACCTTC. This codes for CASSYTLGGDYGYTF.